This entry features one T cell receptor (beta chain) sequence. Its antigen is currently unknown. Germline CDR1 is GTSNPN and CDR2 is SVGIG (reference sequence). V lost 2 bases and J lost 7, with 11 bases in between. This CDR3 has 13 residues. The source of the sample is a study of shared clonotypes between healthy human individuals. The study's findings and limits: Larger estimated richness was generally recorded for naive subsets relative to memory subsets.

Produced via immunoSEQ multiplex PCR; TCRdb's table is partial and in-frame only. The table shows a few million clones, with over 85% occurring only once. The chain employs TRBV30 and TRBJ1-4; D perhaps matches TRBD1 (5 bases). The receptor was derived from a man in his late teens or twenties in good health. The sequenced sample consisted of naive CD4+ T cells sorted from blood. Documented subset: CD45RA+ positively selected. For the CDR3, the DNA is TGTGCCTGGAGTCCCATGGGGGGTGAAAAACTGTTTTTT. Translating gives CAWSPMGGEKLFF.